A single sample is the source of the 24 T cell receptor beta chains below, sequenced in a study of blood T cell repertoires in COVID-19. Sequenced by immunoSEQ multiplex PCR; TCRdb stores in-frame clones only, minus some. The top ten hold roughly 15% of the sample, which has around 160,000 clones, almost 85% seen once. Source material: peripheral blood. The origin of the receptors is a human donor with acute or convalescent COVID-19. The donor label of this sample is uncertain.

The chain recombines TRBV6-1 with TRBJ1-2, with 11 bases aligning to TRBD1. Per germline, CDR1 MNHNS and CDR2 SASEGT. Trimming took 2 bases from V and 7 from J; bases not matched to a gene: 15. This CDR3 spans 18 amino acids. In nucleotides, the CDR3 is TGTGCCAGCAGTGAAATTTGGATAGGACAGGGGGCCTTAGGTGGCTACACCTTC. Translating it yields CASSEIWIGQGALGGYTF.

The chain links TRBV5-5 to TRBJ2-5; 10 positions agree with TRBD1. CDR1 and CDR2 from the germline V gene are SGHKS and YYEKEE (reference sequence). The ends lost 4 bases at V and 5 bases at J; junction bases unmatched: 14. This CDR3 comprises 17 residues. Here the CDR3 reads CASSEGIATGGAETQYF. The CDR3 nucleotides are TGTGCCAGCAGCGAGGGAATCGCGACAGGGGGCGCGGAGACCCAGTACTTC.

The chain has TRBV4-2 and TRBJ2-7, with D tentatively TRBD1 (6 bases). Germline V lookup: CDR1 LGHNA, CDR2 YNFKEQ. The CDR3 sequence is 15 residues long. V was trimmed by 0 bases and J by 5 bases, leaving 14 bases between them. CDR3 bases: TGTGCCAGCAGCCAAGATTCCTACAGGGTCGACGAGCAGTACTTC. Protein product: CASSQDSYRVDEQYF.

V is TRBV3-1 (or the pseudogene TRBV3-2) and J is TRBJ2-2; 9 bases fit TRBD2. J gave up 6 bases and V 1 base, and 3 bases lay outside the gene matches. The CDR3 totals 15 residues. Germline V gives CDR1 LGHDT, CDR2 YNNKEL (reference sequence). The CDR3 nucleotides read TGTGCCAGCAGCCAAGTGTTAGCGGGGGCCGGGGAGCTGTTTTTT. It specifies CASSQVLAGAGELFF.

V usage is TRBV7-2 and J usage is TRBJ1-2; D possibly corresponds to TRBD1 (5 bases). Germline-derived CDR1 and CDR2 are SGHTA and FQGNSA. V lost 5 bases to trimming and J lost 1 base, with 17 bases between them. The CDR3 runs 16 residues. The CDR3 spells CASSPSGGGLNYGYTF. The DNA for the CDR3 is TGTGCCAGCAGCCCGTCGGGGGGAGGTCTTAACTATGGCTACACCTTC.

This clone was detected only once. This chain connects TRBV9 to TRBJ2-3; TRBD2 matches 7 bases. The V gene's germline CDR1 is SGDLS and CDR2 YYNGEE. This CDR3 has 14 residues. V lost 4 bases to trimming and J lost 9 bases; unmatched junction nucleotides: 11. Here the CDR3 DNA reads TGTGCCAGCAGCTCAGGTGGGGGGGGAGGGACGCAGTATTTT. Translated: CASSSGGGGGTQYF.

The count of this clone is one. This chain uses TRBV29-1 with TRBJ1-1; D uncertain. V was shortened by 4 bases and J by 0 bases, with 9 bases between the two germline ends. Germline V gene lookup returns CDR1 SQVTM and CDR2 ANQGSEA. The CDR3 contains 13 residues. CDR3 amino acids: CSVGRSMNTEAFF. CDR3 nucleotides: TGCAGCGTTGGAAGGAGCATGAACACTGAAGCTTTCTTT.

The chain combines TRBV2 with TRBJ2-1; D is perhaps TRBD2 (5 bases). Germline lookup yields CDR1 SNHLY and CDR2 FYNNEI. This CDR3 has 15 residues. Trimming removed 8 bases at V and 0 bases at J, with 14 bases between. The chain's CDR3 is CASRDRRSSYNEQFF. CDR3 DNA: TGTGCCAGCCGCGATAGGAGGAGCTCCTACAATGAGCAGTTCTTC.

V usage is TRBV12-3 or TRBV12-4 and J usage is TRBJ2-2, with D perhaps matching TRBD1 (5 bases). This CDR3 is 12 amino acids long. V lost 7 bases, J lost 6 bases, and 9 bases lay in between. The CDR3 region has the DNA TGTGCCAGCACCCAGGGTTCCGGGGAGCTGTTTTTT. Translation gives CASTQGSGELFF.

This rearrangement joins TRBV18 to TRBJ2-4; D not certain. This CDR3 region has 14 residues. Trimming shortened V by 2 bases and J by 6 bases, and 11 bases separated the two germline ends. Germline-derived CDR1 and CDR2 are KGHSH and LQKENI. In DNA form, the CDR3 reads TGTGCCAGCTCACCATCGCTACAGCCAAACATTCAGTACTTC. Encoded protein: CASSPSLQPNIQYF.

This clone has only one observation. The chain couples TRBV7-2 to TRBJ2-3; 8 nucleotides agree with TRBD1. Per germline, CDR1 SGHTA and CDR2 FQGNSA. Unmatched junction bases numbered 10, after V lost 2 bases and J lost 3 bases. The CDR3 extends over 17 amino acids. Here the CDR3 reads CASSLSSGGAVTDTQYF. DNA for the CDR3: TGTGCCAGCAGCTTATCGTCAGGGGGCGCAGTAACAGATACGCAGTATTTT.

The chain recombines TRBV7-3 with TRBJ2-3, with TRBD1 identical over 10 bases. The CDR3 runs 16 residues. CDR1 is SGHTA and CDR2 is FQGTGA in the germline V gene. V gave up 5 bases and J gave up 3 bases; unmatched junction bases: 8. The CDR3 nucleotides are TGTGCCAGCAGCCAAAGACAGGGGGCAGGGACAGATACGCAGTATTTT. Its protein is CASSQRQGAGTDTQYF.

The rearrangement uses TRBV10-3 and TRBJ1-6, with TRBD1 identical over 9 bases. From germline, CDR1 is ENHRY and CDR2 SYGVKD. V was clipped by 2 bases and J by 9 bases; unmatched bases: 5. CDR3 length equals 15 residues. In nucleotides, the CDR3 is TGTGCCATCAGTGAGGAGGACAGGGGTTCTTCACCCCTCCACTTT. Residues: CAISEEDRGSSPLHF.

The chain employs TRBV7-2 and TRBJ2-5; 11 nucleotides match TRBD1. The CDR3 totals 14 residues. V shed 5 bases and J 4 bases; nucleotides not matched to a gene: 3. Germline values: CDR1 SGHTA, CDR2 FQGNSA. The CDR3 loop is CASSRTGGRETQYF. The DNA for the CDR3 is TGTGCCAGCAGCCGGACAGGGGGCCGAGAGACCCAGTACTTC.

The J gene is TRBJ2-5, the V gene TRBV7-2, with 9 bases fitting TRBD1. Germline CDR1 reads SGHTA; CDR2 reads FQGNSA. This CDR3 is 15 amino acids long. With V trimmed by 5 bases and J by 1 base, 5 bases remained unmatched. CDR3 in amino acids: CASSPGTGRQETQYF. CDR3 bases: TGTGCCAGCAGCCCAGGGACAGGGCGCCAAGAGACCCAGTACTTC.

The chain uses TRBV4-1 and TRBJ2-1, with unresolved D. V lost 3 bases, J lost 7 bases, and 13 bases lay in between. Germline CDR1 MGHRA, CDR2 YSYEKL. This CDR3 contains 14 residues. The DNA for the CDR3 is TGCGCCAGCAGCCAGGCTAGTATGAGGAATGAGCAGTTCTTC. Encoded protein: CASSQASMRNEQFF.

The V gene is TRBV7-3, the J gene TRBJ1-2; maybe TRBD1 (5 bases). This CDR3 is built from 13 residues. V was cut by 5 bases and J by 8 bases, with 15 bases left in between. The germline V gene has CDR1 SGHTA and CDR2 FQGTGA. The CDR3, as DNA: TGTGCCAGCAGCCCGACAGCCTCTGGGGGCTACACCTTC. Its translation is CASSPTASGGYTF.

The V gene is TRBV5-1, the J gene TRBJ1-1; 8 bases fit TRBD1. V gave up 4 bases and J gave up 5 bases; unmatched junction bases: 7. Germline loops: CDR1 SGHRS, CDR2 YFSETQ. This CDR3 comprises 14 residues. CDR3 residues: CASSDRGQSTEAFF. In nucleotides, the CDR3 is TGCGCCAGCAGCGACAGGGGTCAGTCTACTGAAGCTTTCTTT.

The chain recombines TRBV18 with TRBJ1-1; D might be TRBD1 (5 bases). The CDR3 has 13 amino acids. The germline gives CDR1 KGHSH, CDR2 LQKENI. V was cut by 3 bases and J by 2 bases, with 7 bases left in between. This CDR3 is CASSPQGNTEAFF. DNA of the CDR3: TGTGCCAGCTCACCGCAGGGAAACACTGAAGCTTTCTTT.

The rearrangement joins TRBV5-1 to TRBJ2-6; 8 nucleotides match TRBD1. Losses at the gene ends were 4 bases for V and 4 bases for J; bases not matched to a gene: 4. This CDR3 is built from 15 residues. Looked up from germline, CDR1 is SGHRS and CDR2 is YFSETQ. As DNA, the CDR3 is TGCGCCAGCAGCGGACAGGGTCTGGGGGCCAACGTCCTGACTTTC. This gives the protein CASSGQGLGANVLTF.

CDR3 amino acids: CASSPGGNQPQHF. CDR3 DNA sequence: TGCGCCAGCAGCCCAGGGGGTAATCAGCCCCAGCATTTT. The chain employs TRBV10-2 and TRBJ1-5; 7 nucleotides agree with TRBD1. This CDR3 is 13 amino acids long. V lost 6 bases and J lost 4; bases outside the gene matches: 3. Germline V gene sequence: CDR1 WSHSY, CDR2 SAAADI.

The rearrangement joins TRBV7-8 to TRBJ1-2, with TRBD1 matching over 8 bases. The J segment lost 3 bases and the V segment lost 1 base, leaving 7 bases of the junction unmatched. Germline lookup yields CDR1 SGHVS and CDR2 FQNEAQ. The CDR3 has 16 residues. The CDR3 protein is CASSLVVQGVDYGYTF. For the CDR3, the DNA is TGTGCCAGCAGCTTAGTGGTACAGGGGGTTGACTATGGCTACACCTTC.

J is TRBJ2-2 and V is TRBV3-1 (or the pseudogene TRBV3-2); 10 nucleotides agree with TRBD2. The V and J ends lost 2 bases and 6 bases, in that order; junction bases with no gene match: 6. This CDR3 is 16 amino acids long. From germline, CDR1 is LGHDT and CDR2 YNNKEL (reference sequence). The CDR3 sequence is CASSQFRTSGAGELFF. The CDR3 DNA reads TGTGCCAGCAGCCAATTTCGGACTAGCGGCGCCGGGGAGCTGTTTTTT.

This clone was recorded once. The V call is TRBV7-2, the J call TRBJ2-7; 8 positions match TRBD2. The V segment lost 9 bases and the J segment 3 bases; nucleotides outside the gene matches: 13. This CDR3 contains 15 residues. Per the germline V gene, CDR1 is SGHTA and CDR2 is FQGNSA. CDR3 sequence: CASLPRAGGFYEQYF. Here the CDR3 DNA reads TGTGCCAGTTTACCCCGGGCGGGGGGCTTCTACGAGCAGTACTTC. The entire variable domain, with the rest obtained from reference TRBV7-2 and TRBJ2-7, is as follows: GAGVSQSPSNKVTEKGKDVELRCDPISGHTALYWYRQSLGQGLEFLIYFQGNSAPDKSGLPSDRFSAERTGGSVSTLTIQRTQQEDSAVYLCASLPRAGGFYEQYFGPGTRLTVT.